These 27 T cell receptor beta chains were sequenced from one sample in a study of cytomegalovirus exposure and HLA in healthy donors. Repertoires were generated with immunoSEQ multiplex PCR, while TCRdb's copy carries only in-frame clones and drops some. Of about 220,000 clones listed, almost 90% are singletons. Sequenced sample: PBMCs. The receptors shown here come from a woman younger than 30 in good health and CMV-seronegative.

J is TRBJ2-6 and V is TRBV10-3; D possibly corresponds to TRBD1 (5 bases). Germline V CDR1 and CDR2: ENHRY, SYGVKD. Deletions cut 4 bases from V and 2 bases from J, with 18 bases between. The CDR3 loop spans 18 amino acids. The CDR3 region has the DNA TGTGCCATCAGTGTTGGCAGGGCCTCTCACCCTGGGGCCAACGTCCTGACTTTC. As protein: CAISVGRASHPGANVLTF.

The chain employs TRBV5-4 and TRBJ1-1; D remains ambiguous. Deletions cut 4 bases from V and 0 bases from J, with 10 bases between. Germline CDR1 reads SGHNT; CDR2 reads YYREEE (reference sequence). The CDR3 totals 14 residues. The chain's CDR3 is CASSPYGMNTEAFF. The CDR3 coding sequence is TGTGCCAGCAGCCCTTACGGGATGAACACTGAAGCTTTCTTT. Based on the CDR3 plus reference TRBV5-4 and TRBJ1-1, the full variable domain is ETGVTQSPTHLIKTRGQQVTLRCSSQSGHNTVSWYQQALGQGPQFIFQYYREEENGRGNFPPRFSGLQFPNYSSELNVNALELDDSALYLCASSPYGMNTEAFFGQGTRLTVV.

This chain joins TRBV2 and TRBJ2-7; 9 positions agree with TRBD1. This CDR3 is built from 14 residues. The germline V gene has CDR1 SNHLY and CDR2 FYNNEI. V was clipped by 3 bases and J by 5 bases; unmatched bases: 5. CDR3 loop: CASSEGTGTHEQYF. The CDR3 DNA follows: TGTGCCAGCAGTGAGGGGACAGGGACCCACGAGCAGTACTTC.

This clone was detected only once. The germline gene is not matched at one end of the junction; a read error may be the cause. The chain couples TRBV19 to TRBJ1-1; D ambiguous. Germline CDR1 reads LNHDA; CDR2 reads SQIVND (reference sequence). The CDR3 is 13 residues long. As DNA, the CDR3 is TGTGCCAGCAGTATGGCTCGGAACACTGAAGCTTTCTTT. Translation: CASSMARNTEAFF.

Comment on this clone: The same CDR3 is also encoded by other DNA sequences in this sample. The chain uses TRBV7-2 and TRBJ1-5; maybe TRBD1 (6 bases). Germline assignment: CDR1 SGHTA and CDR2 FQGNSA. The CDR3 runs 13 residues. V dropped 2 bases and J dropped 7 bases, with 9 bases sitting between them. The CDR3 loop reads CASSLRGGQPQHF. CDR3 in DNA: TGTGCCAGCAGCTTAAGGGGGGGCCAGCCCCAGCATTTT.

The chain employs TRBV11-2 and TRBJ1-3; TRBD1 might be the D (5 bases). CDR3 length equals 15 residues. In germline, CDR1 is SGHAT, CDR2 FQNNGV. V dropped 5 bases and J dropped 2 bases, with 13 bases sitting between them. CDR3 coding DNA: TGTGCCAGCAGCGCCGACAGTTATGCTGGAAACACCATATATTTT. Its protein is CASSADSYAGNTIYF.

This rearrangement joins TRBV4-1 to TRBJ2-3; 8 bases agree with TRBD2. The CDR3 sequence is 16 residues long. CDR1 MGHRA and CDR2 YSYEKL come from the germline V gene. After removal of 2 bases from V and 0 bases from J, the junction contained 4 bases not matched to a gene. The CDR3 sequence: CASSQRASGSTDTQYF. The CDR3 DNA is TGCGCCAGCAGCCAAAGGGCTAGCGGGAGCACAGATACGCAGTATTTT.

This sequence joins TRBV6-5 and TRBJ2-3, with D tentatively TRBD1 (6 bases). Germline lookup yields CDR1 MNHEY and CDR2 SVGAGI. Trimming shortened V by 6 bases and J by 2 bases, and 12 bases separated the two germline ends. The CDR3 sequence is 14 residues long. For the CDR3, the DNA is TGTGCCAGCAGAATAGACAGGACCACAGATACGCAGTATTTT. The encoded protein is CASRIDRTTDTQYF.

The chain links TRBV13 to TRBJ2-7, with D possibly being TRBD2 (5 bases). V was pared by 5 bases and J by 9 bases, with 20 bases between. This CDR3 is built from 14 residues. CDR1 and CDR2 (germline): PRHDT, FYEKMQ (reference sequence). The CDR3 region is CASSNAGPPAGQYF. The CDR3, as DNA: TGTGCCAGCAGCAATGCGGGTCCCCCCGCCGGGCAGTACTTC.

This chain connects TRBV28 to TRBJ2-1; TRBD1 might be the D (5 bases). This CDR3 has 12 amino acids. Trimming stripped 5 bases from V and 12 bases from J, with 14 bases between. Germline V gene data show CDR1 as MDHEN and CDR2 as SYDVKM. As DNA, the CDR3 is TGTGCCAGCAGTAGCTACAGGAACGCGCAGTTCTTC. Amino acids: CASSSYRNAQFF. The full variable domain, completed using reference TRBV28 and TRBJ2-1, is DVKVTQSSRYLVKRTGEKVFLECVQDMDHENMFWYRQDPGLGLRLIYFSYDVKMKEKGDIPEGYSVSREKKERFSLILESASTNQTSMYLCASSSYRNAQFFGPGTRLTVL.

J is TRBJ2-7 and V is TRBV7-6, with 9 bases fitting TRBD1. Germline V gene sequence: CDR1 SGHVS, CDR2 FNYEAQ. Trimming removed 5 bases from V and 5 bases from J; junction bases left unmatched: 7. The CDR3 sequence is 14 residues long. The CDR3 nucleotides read TGTGCCAGCAGCCGGGACAGGGCCCCGGACGAGCAGTACTTC. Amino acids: CASSRDRAPDEQYF.

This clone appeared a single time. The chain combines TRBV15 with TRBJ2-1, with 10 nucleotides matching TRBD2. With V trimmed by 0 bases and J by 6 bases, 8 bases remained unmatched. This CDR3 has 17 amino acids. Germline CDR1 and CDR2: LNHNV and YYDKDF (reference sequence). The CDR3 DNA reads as TGTGCCACCAGCAGAGAGGGAATAGCGGGAGGCTCCAATGAGCAGTTCTTC. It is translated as CATSREGIAGGSNEQFF.

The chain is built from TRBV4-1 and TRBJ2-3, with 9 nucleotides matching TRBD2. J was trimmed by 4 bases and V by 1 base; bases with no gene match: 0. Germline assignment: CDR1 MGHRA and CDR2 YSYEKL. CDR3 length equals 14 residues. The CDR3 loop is CASSQGTSADTQYF. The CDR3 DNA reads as TGCGCCAGCAGCCAAGGGACTAGCGCAGATACGCAGTATTTT.

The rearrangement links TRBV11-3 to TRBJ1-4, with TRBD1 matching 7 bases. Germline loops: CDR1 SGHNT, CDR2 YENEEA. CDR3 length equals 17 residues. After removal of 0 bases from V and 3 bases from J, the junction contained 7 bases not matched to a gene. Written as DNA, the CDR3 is TGTGCCAGCAGCTTAGAATCAGGGGGGTGGGCTAATGAAAAACTGTTTTTT. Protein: CASSLESGGWANEKLFF.

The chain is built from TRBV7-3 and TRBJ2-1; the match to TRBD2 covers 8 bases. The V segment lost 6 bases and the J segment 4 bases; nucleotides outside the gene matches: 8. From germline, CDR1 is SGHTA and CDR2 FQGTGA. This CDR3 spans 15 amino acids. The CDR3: CASSPGGGLYNEQFF. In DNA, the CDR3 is TGTGCCAGCAGTCCGGGCGGGGGGCTTTACAATGAGCAGTTCTTC.

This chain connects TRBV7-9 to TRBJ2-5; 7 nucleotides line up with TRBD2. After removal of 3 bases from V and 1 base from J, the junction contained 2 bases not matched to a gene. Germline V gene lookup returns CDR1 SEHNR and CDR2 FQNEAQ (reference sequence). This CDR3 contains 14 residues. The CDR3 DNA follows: TGTGCCAGCAGCTTGGCGGGAGTCCAAGAGACCCAGTACTTC. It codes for CASSLAGVQETQYF.

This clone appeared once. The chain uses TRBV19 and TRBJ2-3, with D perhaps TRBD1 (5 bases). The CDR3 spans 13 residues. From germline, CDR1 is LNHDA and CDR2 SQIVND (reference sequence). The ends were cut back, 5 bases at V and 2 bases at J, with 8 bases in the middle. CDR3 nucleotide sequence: TGTGCCAGTAGTGGGGCCTACACAGATACGCAGTATTTT. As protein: CASSGAYTDTQYF.

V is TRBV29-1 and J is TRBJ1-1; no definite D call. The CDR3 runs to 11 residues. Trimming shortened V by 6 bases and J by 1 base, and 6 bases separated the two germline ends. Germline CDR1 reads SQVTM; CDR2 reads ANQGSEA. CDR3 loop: CSVSWNTEAFF. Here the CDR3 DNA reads TGCAGCGTGAGCTGGAACACTGAAGCTTTCTTT.

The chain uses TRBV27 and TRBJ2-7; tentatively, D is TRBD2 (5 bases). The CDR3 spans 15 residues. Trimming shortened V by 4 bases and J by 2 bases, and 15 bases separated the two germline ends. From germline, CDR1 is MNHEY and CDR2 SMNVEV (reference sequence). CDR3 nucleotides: TGTGCCAGCAGTTCCGGACTCCCCGGGGCCTACGAGCAGTACTTC. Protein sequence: CASSSGLPGAYEQYF.

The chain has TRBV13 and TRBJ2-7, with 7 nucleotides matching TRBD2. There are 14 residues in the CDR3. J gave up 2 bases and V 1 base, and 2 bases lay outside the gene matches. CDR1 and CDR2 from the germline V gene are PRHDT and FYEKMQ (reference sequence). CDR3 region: CASSLVGTTYEQYF. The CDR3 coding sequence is TGTGCCAGCAGCTTAGTAGGGACTACCTACGAGCAGTACTTC.

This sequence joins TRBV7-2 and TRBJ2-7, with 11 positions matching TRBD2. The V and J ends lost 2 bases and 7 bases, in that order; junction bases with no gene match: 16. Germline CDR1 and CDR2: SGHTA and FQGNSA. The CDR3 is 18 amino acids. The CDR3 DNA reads TGTGCCAGCAGCTTAAGGCTCCGGGCTAGCGGGAGGCCCTGGGAGCAGTACTTC. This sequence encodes CASSLRLRASGRPWEQYF.

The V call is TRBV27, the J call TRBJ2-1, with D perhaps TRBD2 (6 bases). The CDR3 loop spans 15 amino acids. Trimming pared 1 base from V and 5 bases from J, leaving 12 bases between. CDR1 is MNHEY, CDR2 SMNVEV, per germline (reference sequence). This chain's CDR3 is CASSLWGESHNEQFF. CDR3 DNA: TGTGCCAGCAGTTTATGGGGGGAGTCACACAATGAGCAGTTCTTC.

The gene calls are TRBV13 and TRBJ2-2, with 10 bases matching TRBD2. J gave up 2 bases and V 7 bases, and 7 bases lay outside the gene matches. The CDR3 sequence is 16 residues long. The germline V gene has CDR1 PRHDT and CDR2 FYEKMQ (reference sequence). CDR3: CASTSTSGANTGELFF. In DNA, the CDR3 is TGTGCCAGCACAAGCACTAGCGGGGCAAACACCGGGGAGCTGTTTTTT. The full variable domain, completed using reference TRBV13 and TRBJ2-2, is AAGVIQSPRHLIKEKRETATLKCYPIPRHDTVYWYQQGPGQDPQFLISFYEKMQSDKGSIPDRFSAQQFSDYHSELNMSSLELGDSALYFCASTSTSGANTGELFFGEGSRLTVL.

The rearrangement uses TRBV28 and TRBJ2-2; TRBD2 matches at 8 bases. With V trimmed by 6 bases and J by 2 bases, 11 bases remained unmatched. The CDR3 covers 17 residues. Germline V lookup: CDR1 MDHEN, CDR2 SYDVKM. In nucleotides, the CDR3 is TGTGCCAGCAGCACACCTATACTAGCGGTCAACACCGGGGAGCTGTTTTTT. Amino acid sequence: CASSTPILAVNTGELFF.

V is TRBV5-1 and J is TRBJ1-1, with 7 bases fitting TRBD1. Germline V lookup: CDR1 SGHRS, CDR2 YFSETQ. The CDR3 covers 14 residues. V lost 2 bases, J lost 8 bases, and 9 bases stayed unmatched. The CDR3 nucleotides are TGCGCCAGCAGCTTTACAGGGGCGAGACCCGAAGCTTTCTTT. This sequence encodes CASSFTGARPEAFF.

CDR3 loop: CASSFSGRVHEQYF. The CDR3 bases are TGCGCCAGCAGCTTTAGCGGGAGGGTCCACGAGCAGTACTTC. The chain joins TRBV5-1 to TRBJ2-7; 11 bases line up with TRBD2. CDR1 SGHRS and CDR2 YFSETQ come from the germline V gene. The junction had 3 bases not matched to a gene; V was cut back by 2 bases and J by 5 bases. This CDR3 is 14 amino acids long. Combining the CDR3 with reference TRBV5-1 and TRBJ2-7 gives the whole variable domain KAGVTQTPRYLIKTRGQQVTLSCSPISGHRSVSWYQQTPGQGLQFLFEYFSETQRNKGNFPGRFSGRQFSNSRSEMNVSTLELGDSALYLCASSFSGRVHEQYFGPGTRLTVT.

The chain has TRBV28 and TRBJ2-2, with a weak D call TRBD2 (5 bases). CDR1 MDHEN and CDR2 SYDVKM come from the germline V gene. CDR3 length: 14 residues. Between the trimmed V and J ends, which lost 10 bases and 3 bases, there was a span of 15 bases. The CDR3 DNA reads TGTGCCACCCGCGCGAGGGCCGACACCGGGGAGCTGTTTTTT. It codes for CATRARADTGELFF.